This entry lists 30 T cell receptor beta chains sequenced from one sample in a study of blood T cell repertoires in COVID-19. TCRdb keeps only in-frame clones here, not all; method: immunoSEQ multiplex PCR. The sample includes about 160,000 clones, around 85% of them seen just once. Sequenced sample: peripheral blood. The receptors were sampled from a man aged 55 to 70 with active or convalescent COVID-19.

V and J are TRBV3-1 (or the pseudogene TRBV3-2) and TRBJ2-2; 8 bases align to TRBD2. Per the germline V gene, CDR1 is LGHDT and CDR2 is YNNKEL (reference sequence). The CDR3 has 17 residues. With V trimmed by 4 bases and J by 1 base, 8 bases remained unmatched. This chain's CDR3 is CASSRTGLAVNTGELFF. In DNA form, the CDR3 reads TGTGCCAGCAGCCGGACCGGACTAGCAGTGAACACCGGGGAGCTGTTTTTT.

This clone was counted between two and nine times. The chain uses TRBV18 and TRBJ1-1, with TRBD1 matching 10 bases. With V trimmed by 1 base and J by 6 bases, 8 bases remained unmatched. The germline CDR1 and CDR2 sequences are KGHSH and LQKENI. The length of the CDR3 is 16 residues. Here the CDR3 DNA reads TGTGCCAGCTCACCACTCGGACAGGGGGAAAGGGCTGAAGCTTTCTTT. This gives the protein CASSPLGQGERAEAFF.

As DNA, the CDR3 is TGCGCCAGCAGCCGGGTTGGGGCAAAGAATGAAAAACTGTTTTTT. Its translation: CASSRVGAKNEKLFF. The chain is built from TRBV4-1 and TRBJ1-4, with a tentative D call TRBD1 (5 bases). This CDR3 is built from 15 residues. V lost 4 bases and J 5 bases, leaving 14 bases between the germline ends. The germline V gene encodes CDR1 MGHRA and CDR2 YSYEKL.

V and J are TRBV28 and TRBJ2-7, with a weak D call TRBD2 (7 bases). The V gene's germline CDR1 is MDHEN and CDR2 SYDVKM. This CDR3 spans 16 amino acids. The ends were cut back, 5 bases at V and 1 base at J, with 18 bases in the middle. The CDR3 spells CASSPYREGRSYEQYF. CDR3 in DNA: TGTGCCAGCAGTCCATACAGGGAGGGGAGGTCCTACGAGCAGTACTTC.

The chain couples TRBV2 to TRBJ2-6; tentatively, D is TRBD1 (6 bases). Trimming pared 6 bases from V and 2 bases from J, leaving 11 bases between. CDR1 SNHLY and CDR2 FYNNEI come from the germline V gene. The CDR3 has 15 residues. CDR3 sequence: CASSDYRAGANVLTF. CDR3 sequence (DNA): TGTGCCAGCAGCGATTACAGGGCTGGGGCCAACGTCCTGACTTTC.

This clone occurred once. V is TRBV10-3 and J is TRBJ2-5; the D is unclear. This CDR3 spans 13 amino acids. Trimming took 2 bases from V and 5 from J, leaving 9 bases between them. Germline loops: CDR1 ENHRY, CDR2 SYGVKD. The CDR3 nucleotides read TGTGCCATCAGTGAGGCTCCTATCGAGACCCAGTACTTC. It is translated as CAISEAPIETQYF.

The rearrangement links TRBV5-1 to TRBJ1-4; TRBD1 is a possible D gene (6 bases). Germline V CDR1 and CDR2: SGHRS, YFSETQ. This CDR3 spans 14 amino acids. Between the trimmed V and J ends, which lost 5 bases and 3 bases, there was a span of 11 bases. CDR3 in amino acids: CASSSGVPNEKLFF. The CDR3 DNA reads as TGCGCCAGCAGTTCAGGGGTCCCTAATGAAAAACTGTTTTTT.

This clone was counted only a few times. The V and J genes are TRBV6-6 and TRBJ1-5, with a tentative D call TRBD1 (5 bases). V was cut by 0 bases and J by 4 bases, with 7 bases left in between. Germline-derived CDR1 and CDR2 are MNHNY and SVGAGI (reference sequence). The CDR3 length is 14 residues. The CDR3 is CASSYSGANQPQHF. For the CDR3, the DNA is TGTGCCAGCAGTTACTCAGGGGCGAATCAGCCCCAGCATTTT.

The gene calls are TRBV5-1 and TRBJ2-1, with TRBD2 as a possible D gene (5 bases). CDR3 length: 15 amino acids. The V and J ends lost 4 bases and 6 bases respectively, with 17 bases between them. The germline V gene has CDR1 SGHRS and CDR2 YFSETQ. The DNA of the CDR3 is TGCGCCAGCAGCCCCCCGGGATCAGGAGCCAATGAGCAGTTCTTC. Residues: CASSPPGSGANEQFF.

The chain carries TRBV28 and TRBJ2-2, with 9 bases aligning to TRBD2. The CDR3 extends over 17 amino acids. After removal of 5 bases from V and 0 bases from J, the junction contained 7 bases not matched to a gene. Germline V gives CDR1 MDHEN, CDR2 SYDVKM. The CDR3 coding sequence is TGTGCCAGCAGTGAGCTAGCGGGGCCGGCGAACACCGGGGAGCTGTTTTTT. Translation gives CASSELAGPANTGELFF.

The table lists this clone with a count of one. The J gene is TRBJ1-1, the V gene TRBV6-1; no clear D gene. CDR1 MNHNS and CDR2 SASEGT come from the germline V gene. V lost 1 base and J 4 bases, leaving 7 bases between the germline ends. The CDR3 length is 13 residues. CDR3 DNA: TGTGCCAGCAGTGAAGGGTCCGGCACTGAAGCTTTCTTT. It encodes CASSEGSGTEAFF.

The chain is built from TRBV7-2 and TRBJ2-7; tentatively, D is TRBD2 (6 bases). CDR1 and CDR2 from the germline V gene are SGHTA and FQGNSA. V was clipped by 1 base and J by 0 bases, with 7 bases between them. This CDR3 has 14 residues. CDR3 region: CASSLGGVSYEQYF. CDR3 DNA sequence: TGTGCCAGCAGCTTAGGCGGGGTCTCCTACGAGCAGTACTTC.

The chain uses TRBV6-5 and TRBJ2-7, with D unresolved. V lost 0 bases and J 3 bases, leaving 6 bases between the germline ends. The germline V gene has CDR1 MNHEY and CDR2 SVGAGI. CDR3 length equals 13 residues. The CDR3 spells CASSYSSDYEQYF. The CDR3 DNA follows: TGTGCCAGCAGTTACTCGTCAGACTACGAGCAGTACTTC.

This sequence joins TRBV20-1 and TRBJ2-7, with 10 positions matching TRBD2. Germline CDR1 reads DFQATT; CDR2 reads SNEGSKA (reference sequence). The CDR3 consists of 15 residues. J was trimmed by 0 bases and V by 3 bases; bases with no gene match: 5. CDR3 coding DNA: TGCAGTGCTAGTCGACTAGCGGGTCTCTCCTACGAGCAGTACTTC. Residues: CSASRLAGLSYEQYF.

This chain links TRBV6-6 with TRBJ1-1, with D maybe TRBD1 (6 bases). Trimming took off 8 bases at V and 1 base at J, with 14 bases between the two ends. This CDR3 has 14 residues. The V gene's germline CDR1 is MNHNY and CDR2 SVGAGI (reference sequence). CDR3 DNA: TGTGCCAGCTTTTTTCAGGGGCCGAACACTGAAGCTTTCTTT. This gives the protein CASFFQGPNTEAFF.

This clone was found a few times. The chain couples TRBV10-2 to TRBJ2-1; tentatively, D is TRBD2 (5 bases). Germline V gives CDR1 WSHSY, CDR2 SAAADI. Trimming took 4 bases from V and 8 from J, leaving 15 bases between them. The length of the CDR3 is 14 residues. The CDR3 DNA reads TGCGCCAGCAGTGTCGGACTCTGGATCGATGAGCAGTTCTTC. Its translation: CASSVGLWIDEQFF.

V usage is TRBV7-9 and J usage is TRBJ2-3, with TRBD2 matching over 12 bases. This CDR3 is built from 17 residues. V gave up 0 bases and J gave up 6 bases; unmatched junction bases: 7. CDR1 is SEHNR, CDR2 FQNEAQ, per germline (reference sequence). The CDR3 nucleotides read TGTGCCAGCAGCTTAGCGATCCCTAGCGGGAGGGGTGATACGCAGTATTTT. Amino acids: CASSLAIPSGRGDTQYF.

This clone was recorded once. The rearrangement uses TRBV12-3 or TRBV12-4 and TRBJ1-4; 8 bases are shared with TRBD1. The J segment lost 12 bases and the V segment lost 3 bases, leaving 6 bases of the junction unmatched. CDR3 size: 13 residues. The CDR3 loop is CASSFLQGVELFF. For the CDR3, the DNA is TGTGCCAGCAGTTTCTTACAGGGGGTGGAACTGTTTTTT.

This sequence joins TRBV7-9 and TRBJ2-7, with 10 bases lining up with TRBD2. Germline V CDR1 and CDR2: SEHNR, FQNEAQ (reference sequence). This CDR3 region has 16 residues. V gave up 1 base and J gave up 5 bases; unmatched junction bases: 8. The CDR3 bases are TGTGCCAGCAGCTTAGGGCTAGCGGGGGAGCGGGACGAGCAGTACTTC. It codes for CASSLGLAGERDEQYF.

The chain carries TRBV18 and TRBJ1-5; D gene unclear. Between the trimmed V and J ends, which lost 6 bases and 2 bases, there was a span of 17 bases. Germline V gene lookup returns CDR1 KGHSH and CDR2 LQKENI. This CDR3 contains 16 residues. CDR3 region: CASSKAGLSGNQPQHF. The CDR3 coding sequence is TGTGCCAGCTCCAAGGCGGGCCTCTCGGGCAATCAGCCCCAGCATTTT.

The CDR3 sequence is CASSLAGGGTFDTEAFF. The CDR3 region has the DNA TGTGCCAGCAGCTTGGCCGGTGGAGGGACTTTCGACACTGAAGCTTTCTTT. The chain carries TRBV5-4 and TRBJ1-1; D may be TRBD1 (5 bases). The V end was cut by 0 bases, the J end by 3 bases, with 18 bases between. The CDR3 totals 17 residues. Germline V lookup: CDR1 SGHNT, CDR2 YYREEE (reference sequence).

Regarding this clone: The germline gene is not matched at one end of the junction; a read error may be the cause. The rearrangement joins TRBV7-7 to TRBJ2-7, with a tentative D call TRBD1 (6 bases). The germline V gene encodes CDR1 SSHAT and CDR2 FNYEAQ (reference sequence). CDR3 length equals 13 residues. The CDR3, as DNA: TGTGCTAGCAGCTTAGAACGAGGGGGCGAGCAGTACTTC. Amino acids: CASSLERGGEQYF.

The rearrangement uses TRBV5-1 and TRBJ1-4; TRBD1 matches 9 bases. Germline CDR1 SGHRS, CDR2 YFSETQ. The CDR3 covers 16 residues. V lost 0 bases, J lost 7 bases, and 7 bases stayed unmatched. Here the CDR3 DNA reads TGCGCCAGCAGCTTGGCCACAGGGGGCAGGAGTGAAAAACTGTTTTTT. Translating gives CASSLATGGRSEKLFF.

This clone was seen a single time. This chain links TRBV6-5 with TRBJ2-7; 7 nucleotides match TRBD2. The CDR3 contains 14 residues. The V and J ends lost 6 bases and 3 bases, in that order; junction bases with no gene match: 8. Germline CDR1 is MNHEY and CDR2 is SVGAGI. The CDR3 nucleotides read TGTGCCAGCAGGCAAAAGAGCGGGAACTACGAGCAGTACTTC. Encoded protein: CASRQKSGNYEQYF.

This clone was seen only a few times. The chain links TRBV7-6 to TRBJ2-3; TRBD2 matches 11 bases. Per the germline V gene, CDR1 is SGHVS and CDR2 is FNYEAQ. Trimming removed 5 bases from V and 4 bases from J; junction bases left unmatched: 5. CDR3 size: 15 residues. This CDR3 reads CASSDTSGSPDTQYF. Here the CDR3 DNA reads TGTGCCAGCAGCGATACTAGCGGGAGCCCAGATACGCAGTATTTT.

V is TRBV11-2 and J is TRBJ1-3, with D unclear. Germline V gene sequence: CDR1 SGHAT, CDR2 FQNNGV. V was pared by 6 bases and J by 2 bases, with 8 bases between. The length of the CDR3 is 13 residues. The CDR3 DNA sequence: TGTGCCAGCAGTGTGCAGGCTGGAAACACCATATATTTT. Its translation: CASSVQAGNTIYF.

CDR3 protein: CASSPSTDTQYF. The DNA for the CDR3 is TGTGCCAGCAGTCCCTCTACAGATACGCAGTATTTT. V is TRBV12-3 or TRBV12-4 and J is TRBJ2-3; no reliable D call. V lost 5 bases to trimming and J lost 3 bases, with 6 bases between them. CDR3 length: 12 residues.

This clone has only a few counts. V and J are TRBV4-1 and TRBJ1-3; D gene uncertain. V was trimmed by 1 base and J by 2 bases, leaving 12 bases between them. The CDR3 spans 16 residues. Germline V gene sequence: CDR1 MGHRA, CDR2 YSYEKL. The CDR3 nucleotides are TGCGCCAGCAGCCAAGGTCGTTTTGCAGCTGGAAACACCATATATTTT. It translates to CASSQGRFAAGNTIYF.

V usage is TRBV7-2 and J usage is TRBJ1-6, with D maybe TRBD1 (6 bases). Germline CDR1 is SGHTA and CDR2 is FQGNSA. This CDR3 has 16 residues. The V gene lost 1 base and the J gene lost 9 bases, with 16 bases spanning the gap. CDR3 protein: CASSLGLGAVGSPLHF. In nucleotides, the CDR3 is TGTGCCAGCAGCTTAGGTCTGGGGGCGGTCGGTTCACCCCTCCACTTT.

The genes are TRBV28 and TRBJ1-1; D remains ambiguous. Looked up from germline, CDR1 is MDHEN and CDR2 is SYDVKM. Trimming took off 11 bases at V and 6 bases at J, with 22 bases between the two ends. The CDR3 extends over 14 amino acids. The CDR3 bases are TGTGCCTCTAGCGGTGGAGGCGAGTGGGCTGAAGCTTTCTTT. It translates to CASSGGGEWAEAFF. Using reference TRBV28 and TRBJ1-1 for the parts outside the CDR3, the full variable domain is DVKVTQSSRYLVKRTGEKVFLECVQDMDHENMFWYRQDPGLGLRLIYFSYDVKMKEKGDIPEGYSVSREKKERFSLILESASTNQTSMYLCASSGGGEWAEAFFGQGTRLTVV.